Below are 24 T cell receptor beta chains sequenced from a single sample in a study of T-cell reconstitution after alpha-beta-depleted transplantation in children. A library of TCRbeta sequences, prepared with unique molecular identifiers, was generated. TCRdb recomputed calls from the PCR reads with MiXCR, one row per CDR3 protein. This table holds about 400,000 distinct CDR3 sequences, under 20% found once. This specimen consisted of PBMCs, mostly from graft donor cells, obtained 360 days after TCRalphabeta/CD19-depleted stem cell transplant. The source of these receptors is a boy less than two years old who had a stem cell transplant for Wiskott-Aldrich syndrome, so the T cells may come from the graft donor.

The chain couples TRBV7-9 to TRBJ2-1; 8 positions match TRBD2. Unmatched junction bases numbered 2, after V lost 2 bases and J lost 5 bases. The CDR3 runs 14 residues. Germline CDR1 reads SEHNR; CDR2 reads FQNEAQ (reference sequence). In nucleotides, the CDR3 is TGTGCCAGCAGCTTACGGGGGGGGGACAATGAGCAGTTCTTC. It yields the protein CASSLRGGDNEQFF.

With regard to this clonotype: One end of the junction varies from germline; a read error may be responsible. The rearrangement uses TRBV24-1 and TRBJ2-5, with 10 bases lining up with TRBD2. Germline assignment: CDR1 KGHDR and CDR2 SFDVKD. The CDR3 extends over 19 amino acids. CDR3 in amino acids: CATSDRGSGRPGPQETLYF. The CDR3 DNA reads as TGTGCCACCAGTGACCGAGGTAGCGGGAGGCCTGGACCCCAAGAGACCCTGTACTTC.

The J gene is TRBJ1-2, the V gene TRBV2; the D is unclear. CDR3 length: 13 residues. Germline CDR1 and CDR2: SNHLY and FYNNEI. V was clipped by 7 bases and J by 3 bases, with 12 bases between them. CDR3 protein: CASNEEVHYGYTF. CDR3 DNA: TGTGCCAGCAATGAGGAGGTGCACTATGGCTACACCTTC. The full variable domain, in which reference TRBV2 and TRBJ1-2 provide the parts outside the CDR3, is EPEVTQTPSHQVTQMGQEVILRCVPISNHLYFYWYRQILGQKVEFLVSFYNNEISEKSEIFDDQFSVERPDGSNFTLKIRSTKLEDSAMYFCASNEEVHYGYTFGSGTRLTVV.

This chain connects TRBV15 to TRBJ2-1, with D perhaps matching TRBD2 (7 bases). Trimming stripped 3 bases from V and 8 bases from J, with 14 bases between. This CDR3 contains 14 residues. CDR1 and CDR2 from the germline V gene are LNHNV and YYDKDF (reference sequence). In DNA, the CDR3 is TGTGCCACCAGCAGGGCGGGGGCCGGGGATGAGCAGTTCTTC. Translating it yields CATSRAGAGDEQFF.

The rearrangement links TRBV7-8 to TRBJ2-7; D is ambiguous. Germline V gives CDR1 SGHVS, CDR2 FQNEAQ. With 6 bases removed from V and 0 bases from J, the gap between germline ends came to 18 bases. This CDR3 spans 16 amino acids. CDR3 in amino acids: CASSPYGSASSYEQYF. CDR3 sequence (DNA): TGTGCCAGCAGTCCCTATGGTTCTGCAAGCTCCTACGAGCAGTACTTC.

This clonotype was seen more than once but under ten times. The V and J genes are TRBV5-1 and TRBJ2-1; D uncertain. The CDR3 covers 15 residues. V shed 4 bases and J shed 1 base, with 12 bases lying between them. Germline assignment: CDR1 SGHRS and CDR2 YFSETQ. In nucleotides, the CDR3 is TGCGCCAGCAGCCCAGCCCGAATGTCCTACAATGAGCAGTTCTTC. This translates into CASSPARMSYNEQFF.

The rearrangement links TRBV5-1 to TRBJ2-1, with D unclear. V dropped 6 bases and J dropped 2 bases, with 18 bases sitting between them. The CDR3 has 16 residues. CDR1 and CDR2 from the germline V gene are SGHRS and YFSETQ. CDR3 in DNA: TGCGCCAGCACCTGGTCTATAGGGTGGGCCTACAATGAGCAGTTCTTC. This translates into CASTWSIGWAYNEQFF.

V usage is TRBV18 and J usage is TRBJ2-6; TRBD2 might be the D (8 bases). Trimming took 1 base from V and 0 from J, leaving 16 bases between them. The CDR3 has 19 residues. CDR1 is KGHSH and CDR2 is LQKENI in the germline V gene. This chain's CDR3 is CASSPLAGQPGSGANVLTF. CDR3 nucleotides: TGTGCCAGCTCACCACTAGCGGGACAGCCAGGCTCTGGGGCCAACGTCCTGACTTTC.

This clonotype was observed a few times. CDR3 sequence: CSALRVTEAFF. CDR3 nucleotides: TGCAGTGCCCTCAGGGTCACTGAAGCTTTCTTT. This chain connects TRBV20-1 to TRBJ1-1; D is possibly TRBD1 (5 bases). Trimming shortened V by 6 bases and J by 4 bases, and 9 bases separated the two germline ends. This CDR3 spans 11 amino acids. Germline CDR1 reads DFQATT; CDR2 reads SNEGSKA (reference sequence).

In this sample, this clonotype turned up a few times. The chain couples TRBV27 to TRBJ2-1, with D unclear. CDR3 length equals 15 residues. V was trimmed by 2 bases and J by 0 bases, leaving 8 bases between them. The germline V gene encodes CDR1 MNHEY and CDR2 SMNVEV (reference sequence). The CDR3 DNA reads as TGTGCCAGCAGTTTAACGGTCAGCTCCTACAATGAGCAGTTCTTC. This translates into CASSLTVSSYNEQFF.

The rearrangement uses TRBV20-1 and TRBJ2-7; the D gene is possibly TRBD1 (6 bases). Germline CDR1 is DFQATT and CDR2 is SNEGSKA (reference sequence). V was trimmed by 4 bases and J by 2 bases, leaving 15 bases between them. This CDR3 region has 14 residues. The CDR3 spells CSATSDSETYEQYF. The CDR3 bases are TGCAGTGCTACCTCGGACAGTGAGACCTACGAGCAGTACTTC.

The rearrangement links TRBV12-3 or TRBV12-4 to TRBJ2-7; tentative D call: TRBD1 (5 bases). V was shortened by 0 bases and J by 3 bases, with 15 bases between the two germline ends. This CDR3 spans 16 amino acids. The CDR3 DNA is TGTGCCAGCAGTTTAGCGCCGTCAAAGGGGATCTACGAGCAGTACTTC. Translating it yields CASSLAPSKGIYEQYF.

This clonotype was counted between two and nine times. This chain uses TRBV5-1 with TRBJ2-3, with TRBD2 identical over 11 bases. CDR1 and CDR2 (germline): SGHRS, YFSETQ. With 5 bases clipped from V and 8 bases from J, the junction kept 16 bases outside the gene matches. This CDR3 comprises 17 residues. CDR3 in DNA: TGCGCCAGCAGAGGGACTAGCGGTCTTCCTTACACGGGTACGCAGTATTTT. Encoded protein: CASRGTSGLPYTGTQYF.

This clonotype was seen only a few times. This rearrangement joins TRBV4-2 to TRBJ2-1; TRBD1 aligns across 10 bases. Germline CDR1 and CDR2: LGHNA and YNFKEQ. J was trimmed by 8 bases and V by 1 base; bases with no gene match: 8. The CDR3 has 16 residues. Here the CDR3 DNA reads TGTGCCAGCAGCCAAGGCCTCCGGGACAGGGGCCATGAGCAGTTCTTC. This encodes CASSQGLRDRGHEQFF.

The table lists this clonotype with many counts. The chain links TRBV12-3 or TRBV12-4 to TRBJ2-7, with 10 bases identical to TRBD2. The CDR3 spans 15 residues. The V segment lost 6 bases and the J segment 2 bases; nucleotides outside the gene matches: 7. The CDR3 nucleotides read TGTGCCAGCAGGCCAACTAGCGGGGCCCCCTACGAGCAGTACTTC. Its translation is CASRPTSGAPYEQYF.

The count of this clonotype is one. This chain uses TRBV5-1 with TRBJ2-1, with D possibly being TRBD1 or TRBD2 (5 bases each). This CDR3 is 14 amino acids long. The germline CDR1 and CDR2 sequences are SGHRS and YFSETQ. V shed 2 bases and J shed 6 bases, with 12 bases lying between them. The CDR3 nucleotides read TGCGCCAGCAGCTTCCGGGACCTTCTCAATGAGCAGTTCTTC. Translation: CASSFRDLLNEQFF.

This clonotype was seen a few times. The rearrangement joins TRBV5-5 to TRBJ1-5, with D perhaps TRBD1 (6 bases). The ends were cut back, 0 bases at V and 3 bases at J, with 10 bases in the middle. Germline V gene sequence: CDR1 SGHKS, CDR2 YYEKEE (reference sequence). The length of the CDR3 is 15 residues. The CDR3 reads CASSLGQVANQPQHF. In DNA form, the CDR3 reads TGTGCCAGCAGCTTGGGACAGGTGGCCAATCAGCCCCAGCATTTT.

The chain has TRBV5-6 and TRBJ1-1; possible D gene TRBD1, 5 bases. CDR3 length equals 13 residues. Germline assignment: CDR1 SGHDT and CDR2 YYEEEE. V lost 4 bases, J lost 12 bases, and 19 bases lay in between. CDR3 coding DNA: TGTGCCAGCAGCCCCGGACGAAGGGGTAAGACTTTCTTT. Its translation is CASSPGRRGKTFF.

This clonotype was counted a few times. The chain carries TRBV11-2 and TRBJ2-7, with 7 nucleotides matching TRBD1. The V and J ends lost 1 base and 7 bases, in that order; junction bases with no gene match: 10. The CDR3 is made up of 15 amino acids. From germline, CDR1 is SGHAT and CDR2 FQNNGV. The CDR3 sequence is CASSLGQGWLGEQYF. CDR3 sequence (DNA): TGTGCCAGCAGCTTAGGACAGGGCTGGTTGGGGGAGCAGTACTTC.

This clonotype was observed a handful of times. The V call is TRBV20-1, the J call TRBJ2-7; no clear D. Germline V gives CDR1 DFQATT, CDR2 SNEGSKA (reference sequence). The V end was cut by 1 base, the J end by 3 bases, with 4 bases between. This CDR3 contains 11 residues. CDR3 bases: TGCAGTGCTAGAGTCAGCTACGAGCAGTACTTC. Its translation is CSARVSYEQYF.

In this sample, this clonotype turned up a few times. The rearrangement joins TRBV7-2 to TRBJ2-7; D gene ambiguous. Germline V gives CDR1 SGHTA, CDR2 FQGNSA. The CDR3 has 13 residues. V was trimmed by 1 base and J by 2 bases, leaving 6 bases between them. The CDR3 loop reads CASSLGIPYEQYF. In DNA, the CDR3 is TGTGCCAGCAGCTTAGGGATACCCTACGAGCAGTACTTC. Variable domain in full (rest from reference TRBV7-2 and TRBJ2-7): GAGVSQSPSNKVTEKGKDVELRCDPISGHTALYWYRQSLGQGLEFLIYFQGNSAPDKSGLPSDRFSAERTGGSVSTLTIQRTQQEDSAVYLCASSLGIPYEQYFGPGTRLTVT.

This clonotype was counted a few times. This chain connects TRBV6-5 to TRBJ2-2; 9 positions agree with TRBD1. Unmatched junction bases numbered 7, after V lost 0 bases and J lost 5 bases. Germline CDR1 is MNHEY and CDR2 is SVGAGI. This CDR3 contains 17 residues. CDR3 bases: TGTGCCAGCAGTTACTCCGGGACAGGGAGAAGGACCGGGGAGCTGTTTTTT. Translation: CASSYSGTGRRTGELFF.

This clonotype was seen ten or more times. The V gene is TRBV7-7, the J gene TRBJ2-7; possible D gene TRBD2, 6 bases. Germline-derived CDR1 and CDR2 are SSHAT and FNYEAQ (reference sequence). The CDR3 is 16 residues long. Trimming removed 5 bases from V and 5 bases from J, with 22 bases in between. Written as DNA, the CDR3 is TGTGCCAGCAGCCGGGGGTTGCAGGCACTGGGGCACGAGCAGTACTTC. This sequence encodes CASSRGLQALGHEQYF.

This clonotype has only a few counts. The chain joins TRBV7-2 to TRBJ2-3; perhaps TRBD1 as D (6 bases). Trimming shortened V by 6 bases and J by 10 bases, and 17 bases separated the two germline ends. Germline CDR1 is SGHTA and CDR2 is FQGNSA. The CDR3 length is 13 residues. The CDR3 spells CASRLQGRGSQYF. As DNA, the CDR3 is TGTGCCAGCAGGTTACAGGGTCGTGGATCGCAGTATTTT.